A selection of T cell receptor beta chains follows, all from one sample in a study of post-analysis software for immune sequencing data. Using its own MiXCR run on the PCR reads, TCRdb lists one record per CDR3 protein. The sample has hundreds of thousands of distinct CDR3 sequences; about 50% are singletons. Material for sequencing was blood. The receptors originated from a girl between 5 and 17 years old with multiple sclerosis. Both conserved end residues are part of each CDR3. Each record gives: V gene, D gene, clone size, J gene, CDR3 DNA, CDR3 protein. The D gene is left open where the match is weak. Clone size is shown for a subset of rows, as once, few, many or a class of expanded clone.

TRBV25-1	TRBD1	few	TRBJ1-2	TGTGCCAGCAGTCCCCCCAGGGGGGGAGGAGGAGCTAACTATGGCTACACCTTC	CASSPPRGGGGANYGYTF
TRBV29-1	TRBD1	.	TRBJ1-2	TGCAGCGTCGGCCGGGACAGCTATGGCTACACCTTC	CSVGRDSYGYTF
TRBV20-1	.	.	TRBJ2-3	TGCAGTGCTCAAGGAGAGCATAGCACAGATACGCAGTATTTT	CSAQGEHSTDTQYF
TRBV20-1	.	once	TRBJ2-1	TGCAGTGCCGACGACAGGAGCTCCTACAATGAGCAGTTCTTC	CSADDRSSYNEQFF
TRBV6-5	TRBD1	.	TRBJ2-5	TGTGCCAGCAGGGAACAGGGGAGACAGACCCAGTACTTC	CASREQGRQTQYF
TRBV5-1	.	few	TRBJ2-7	TGCGCCAGCAGCTTGGTCGGAGGGGGAAACGAGCAGTACTTC	CASSLVGGGNEQYF
TRBV18	.	once	TRBJ2-7	TGTGCCAGCTCTGGCCAGGGAGGAGGTGACGAGCAGTACTTC	CASSGQGGGDEQYF
TRBV9	.	.	TRBJ2-5	TGTGCCAGCAGCGTCTCCGGGAGTAAAGAGACCCAGTACTTC	CASSVSGSKETQYF
TRBV12-3/TRBV12-4	.	few	TRBJ1-1	TGTGCCAGCAGGCCTACCCTGGGGAACACTGAAGCTTTCTTT	CASRPTLGNTEAFF
TRBV12-3/TRBV12-4	.	.	TRBJ2-3	TGTGCCAGCAGTTTAAGTAGGACGACAGATACGCAGTATTTT	CASSLSRTTDTQYF
TRBV5-1	.	.	TRBJ2-3	TGCGCCAGCAGCTGGAGAAAGGGAGCGGGCACAGATACGCAGTATTTT	CASSWRKGAGTDTQYF
TRBV29-1	.	.	TRBJ2-7	TGCAGCGTTGAAGACCAGAAAATTGAGACTAGCTCCTACGAGCAGTACTTC	CSVEDQKIETSSYEQYF
TRBV29-1	.	few	TRBJ1-2	TGCAGCGTGGCGGGGAGGCAGGGTAATGGCTACACCTTC	CSVAGRQGNGYTF
TRBV7-3	TRBD1	.	TRBJ2-7	TGTGCCAGCAGCTCGGACCCGGGACAGACGTACGAGCAGTACTTC	CASSSDPGQTYEQYF
TRBV20-1	TRBD2	.	TRBJ2-5	TGCAGTGCTAGACGTCTGCGGGAGGGTGGTAGGGAGACCCAGTACTTC	CSARRLREGGRETQYF
TRBV29-1	.	.	TRBJ2-3	TGCAGCGTTCCCAGCGGACTCCGGGATACGCAGTATTTT	CSVPSGLRDTQYF
TRBV5-1	TRBD2	.	TRBJ2-7	TGCGCCAGCAGCTTGGTCGTAGCGGGGGGGCCCCACGAGCAGTACTTC	CASSLVVAGGPHEQYF
TRBV2	TRBD2	few	TRBJ2-3	TGTGCCAGCAGGACCGGGACTAGCGGGCCTAGCAGCACAGATACGCAGTATTTT	CASRTGTSGPSSTDTQYF
TRBV6-2/TRBV6-3	.	.	TRBJ2-2	TGTGCCAGCAGACTACAGGGGAACACCGGGGAGCTGTTTTTT	CASRLQGNTGELFF
TRBV20-1	TRBD2	many	TRBJ2-5	TGCAGTGCTAGAGATCTAGTAGCGGGAGCTCAAGAGACCCAGTACTTC	CSARDLVAGAQETQYF
TRBV7-9	.	.	TRBJ2-1	TGTGCCAGCAGCTTAGCGAGGACGCCTGACGGCGATGAGCAGTTCTTC	CASSLARTPDGDEQFF
TRBV7-2	.	.	TRBJ2-3	TGTGCCAGCAGCCCCCTCTCTAATACAGATACGCAGTATTTT	CASSPLSNTDTQYF
TRBV24-1	.	few	TRBJ2-5	TGTGCCACCAGCAGGGTAAGGGAAGAGACCCAGTACTTC	CATSRVREETQYF
TRBV9	.	.	TRBJ1-1	TGTGCCAGCAGCGTAGTACAGGGCACTGAAGCTTTCTTT	CASSVVQGTEAFF
TRBV7-2	TRBD2	.	TRBJ2-1	TGTGCCAGCAGCCATATTAGCGGGAGGGCCGACAATGAGCAGTTCTTC	CASSHISGRADNEQFF
TRBV6-5	TRBD1	.	TRBJ1-1	TGTGCCAGCAGCTACCAAGAATGGGACAGGCGGAACACTGAAGCTTTCTTT	CASSYQEWDRRNTEAFF
TRBV6-5	.	.	TRBJ1-2	TGTGCCAGCAGTGCGTACAGGGAATATGGCTACACCTTC	CASSAYREYGYTF
TRBV7-9	.	.	TRBJ1-1	TGTGCCAGCAGCCCTGGGGGGCCGGAAGCTTTCTTT	CASSPGGPEAFF
TRBV20-1	.	few	TRBJ1-2	TGCAGTGCTAGAGATCCCACGACGGCCAATGGGGGCTACACCTTC	CSARDPTTANGGYTF
TRBV4-1	.	few	TRBJ2-7	TGCGCCAGCAGCCAAGTTTGGGGGACGCCCTACGAGCAGTACTTC	CASSQVWGTPYEQYF
TRBV12-3/TRBV12-4	.	few	TRBJ2-7	TGTGCCAGCAGTTTGGTGGGGATCGGCGAGCAGTACTTC	CASSLVGIGEQYF
TRBV5-1	.	.	TRBJ2-7	TGCGCCAGCAGGGAGGGGGCACGAGAGTCCCAGTACTTC	CASREGARESQYF
TRBV9	.	.	TRBJ1-5	TGTGCCAGCAGCGTCGGGGGGACACCGGGAGGGCAGCCCCAGCATTTT	CASSVGGTPGGQPQHF
TRBV25-1	.	.	TRBJ2-5	TGTGCCAGCAGTGATCCCAGGGGTTGGAGCGAGACCCAGTACTTC	CASSDPRGWSETQYF
TRBV4-1	.	.	TRBJ2-7	TGCGCCAGCAGCCATTACCTTGGACTGATCGAGCAGTACTTC	CASSHYLGLIEQYF
TRBV5-1	TRBD1	few	TRBJ2-7	TGCGCCAGCAGCTTGGGGGACAGGGAGTTCTACGAGCAGTACTTC	CASSLGDREFYEQYF
TRBV29-1	.	few	TRBJ2-3	TGCAGCGTTGAGGCGAGGAGGACAGATACGCAGTATTTT	CSVEARRTDTQYF
TRBV29-1	TRBD1	.	TRBJ2-7	TGCAGCGTCAGGGGGCCGGTTATAGACGAGCAGTACTTC	CSVRGPVIDEQYF
TRBV7-9	.	few	TRBJ2-7	TGCGCCAGCAGCTTGAAGGACTCCTACGAGCAGTACTTC	CASSLKDSYEQYF
TRBV7-2	TRBD2	.	TRBJ2-3	TGTGCCAGCAGCTCCACACTAGCGGGGGGAACAGATACGCAGTATTTT	CASSSTLAGGTDTQYF
TRBV3-1	.	.	TRBJ2-1	TGTGCCAGCAGCCAAGACCGGGTCTCCGCTCAGCAGTTCTTC	CASSQDRVSAQQFF
TRBV15	.	.	TRBJ2-5	TGTGCCACCAGCAGAGATCAACCGTTCCAAGAGACCCAGTACTTC	CATSRDQPFQETQYF
TRBV6-4	.	few	TRBJ2-4	TGTGCCAGCTCGCCCGGCCCTGAAGGGAGCATTCAGTACTTC	CASSPGPEGSIQYF
TRBV27	.	.	TRBJ1-2	TGTGCCAGCAGTTTTAAGGCAGGGTCTGGCTACACCTTT	CASSFKAGSGYTF
TRBV20-1	TRBD1	few	TRBJ2-7	TGCAGTGCTCCCTCCCGGGACAGGGGTCCCTACGAGCAGTACTTC	CSAPSRDRGPYEQYF
TRBV6-1	TRBD1	.	TRBJ2-7	TGTGCCAGCAGTGACTGGGACAGGCCCTACGAGCAGTACTTC	CASSDWDRPYEQYF
TRBV6-6	TRBD1	few	TRBJ1-5	TGTGCCAGCAGATACACACAGGGGAGGAACAATCAGCCCCAGCATTTT	CASRYTQGRNNQPQHF
TRBV10-3	.	.	TRBJ2-5	TGTGCCATCAGTGAGTCGACTAAAGAAGAGACCCAGTACTTC	CAISESTKEETQYF
TRBV5-1	TRBD1	.	TRBJ2-5	TGCGCCAGCAGCTTGGGGACAGGGTCTGGCGAGACCCAGTACTTC	CASSLGTGSGETQYF
TRBV6-6	.	.	TRBJ1-5	TGTGCCAGCAGGGCCTGGCGGGGGCAGGAGCAGCCCCAGCATTTT	CASRAWRGQEQPQHF
TRBV28	TRBD1	.	TRBJ2-1	TGTGCCAGCAGTTACTCGGGACAGGGGGATGAGCAGTTCTTC	CASSYSGQGDEQFF